This TCR beta chain was observed in a study of blood T cell repertoires in COVID-19. Overall study: Researchers got acute and convalescent COVID-19 samples from the United States, Italy and Spain. T cells, B-cell-depleted T cells, or PBMCs supplied cDNA or gDNA.

Original data processing: Amplifying reference gene primers gave estimates of nucleated cell counts. The data were produced by immunoSEQ multiplex PCR, yet TCRdb's version contains in-frame clones alone and is incomplete. V, J and clone size are those of that table, while D and trimming were read from the DNA. The sample records about 140,000 clones, approximately 80% being singletons. The sample taken for sequencing was peripheral blood. The TCR comes from a woman in her sixties with acute or convalescent COVID-19.

The CDR3 here is CASRYTGRAFF. In DNA form, the CDR3 reads TGTGCCAGCAGATACACAGGGAGAGCTTTCTTT. V and J are TRBV6-5 and TRBJ1-1; a weak D match, TRBD1 (6 bases). Germline V gives CDR1 MNHEY, CDR2 SVGAGI. Deletions cut 6 bases from V and 10 bases from J, with 12 bases between. The CDR3 loop spans 11 amino acids.